This entry is about one T cell receptor beta chain. The target of this receptor is not known. No much larger clone is present one base from it, and per-base qualities are unavailable. T-cell subsets were not sorted, and bulk bone marrow was analyzed instead. Bone marrow from 11 to 12 myelodysplastic syndrome patients, collected before and after hypomethylating agent therapy, underwent immunosequencing of the TCR beta CDR3 regions. To track the repertoire longitudinally, every patient provided one baseline bone marrow along with two to three bone marrows taken at different post-treatment timepoints. Genomic DNA was extracted from whole bone marrow, and quality was checked by TapeStation, NanoDrop OneC and PicoGreen assays. To prepare the library, the immunoSEQ multiplex PCR assay was applied. Each sample was run at survey resolution as two replicates of around 200 ng apiece, for a total of approximately 400 ng of DNA. The hsTCRB kit detected rearranged TCRB sequences in genomic DNA using multiplex PCR primers targeting V and J genes. In the first PCR, the CDR3 region was amplified for about 31 cycles with the QIAGEN Multiplex PCR Kit. Sample barcodes and Illumina adapters were attached to each replicate during a second PCR lasting roughly 8 cycles. Quantification of the pooled libraries was done with a QuantStudio 6 and the KAPA library quantification kit. About 14 pM of pooled libraries was sequenced on an Illumina MiSeq using 156-cycle single-end reads plus a 15-cycle index read. The original methods were these. Of more than 150,000 unique clonotypes, roughly 1.5% were flagged by VDJdb annotation as previously reported viral-epitope-specific clonotypes. The immunoSEQ Data Assistant and immunoSEQ Analyzer turned the raw reads into TCRB repertoires that were normalized and annotated. Clonotypes were analyzed with the immunarch R package version 0.6.5 and BioAnalyzer. Richness was estimated after downsampling every repertoire to the clone count of the smallest repertoire. Clonotypes were categorized as expanded, contracted or novel by Fisher's exact tests, where a novel clonotype had zero frequency before treatment. Significantly changed CDR3 beta sequences were clustered with GLIPH2 using simulation_depth=1000 and kmer_min_depth=3, and CDR3s shorter than five residues were excluded. TCRdb retrieved this table from immuneACCESS and kept in-frame rearrangements only. Not all clones are present; in checked studies, unresolved V genes account for under half, and no reason is known for the remainder. That table furnishes V, J and clone size, whereas the DNA furnished D and trimming. In this sample the table shows about 3,500 clones, around 80% of which occur a single time. The ten largest clones add up to 25% to 30% of the sample.

The sample originates from a study of hypomethylating agent response in myelodysplastic syndrome (dated by TCRdb to the early 2020s). Background on the whole study: The hypomethylating agents azacitidine (about 75% of the 11) or decitabine (3 of 11) were used to treat the patients. TET2 was the most frequent mutation, present in about 50% of the 11 patients. About six patients had a response of complete response or hematologic improvement, and roughly five patients did not respond. Among the myelodysplastic syndrome patients in the cohort, nine or ten were male and 2 were female. Complete response or hematologic improvement counted as response, and patients meeting neither criterion were classed as non-responders. On average the patients were approximately 72 +/- 6.3 years old, and a diploid cytogenetic profile was seen most often. Results and caveats for the whole study, not just this receptor: Because the healthy control donors and the MDS patients were not matched by age, the comparison between MDS and healthy samples could have been affected. Only around 11 patients were analyzed, making the cohort small. Novel clonotypes appeared more often in responders, whereas non-responders had more contracted clonotypes after treatment. Richness, rarefaction diversity and clonality did not change significantly after hypomethylating agent treatment, across all patients or within response groups. A possible recognition of novel MDS antigens by the shared GLIPH2 clusters was not confirmed and needs experimental validation.

Via the germline V gene, CDR1 is KGHSH and CDR2 LQKENI. The CDR3 starts with the cysteine, ends with the phenylalanine, and has 13 residues. Only the CDR3 DNA is retained, 39 bases long and in frame from the first base. Trimming costs V 1 base and J 11 bases, and their ends lie 12 bases apart. The sample consisted of bone marrow, taken before or after starting hypomethylating agent treatment for myelodysplastic syndrome (not recorded which). Recombination connected TRBV18 to TRBJ1-5, with TRBD1 perhaps the D gene, on 5 matching bases. This TCR derives from a human donor with myelodysplastic syndrome. This receptor carries the CDR3 CASSPRLGVAQHF. The DNA sequence is given as TGTGCCAGCTCACCACGTTTGGGGGTTGCCCAGCATTTT.